Here is one T cell receptor beta chain with its context. The data are from a study of radiation and T cells in renal cell carcinoma. Indicated time point: baseline pretreatment blood. Specified treatment: 15 Gy SBRT to primary tumor, nephrectomy 4 weeks later. The patient's renal cell carcinoma had clear cell pathology. TCRdb's table, derived via immunoSEQ multiplex PCR, lists solely in-frame clones and lacks some. Of tens of thousands of clones listed, approximately 80% are singletons. CDR1 is SGDLS, CDR2 YYNGEE, per germline. V lost 0 bases, J lost 7 bases, and 7 bases lay in between. This CDR3 is 13 amino acids long.

The receptor was derived from a man between 60 and 70 years old with renal cell carcinoma. Here the sequenced sample was blood, taken from a patient whose treatment included radiotherapy and nephrectomy. The rearrangement uses TRBV9 and TRBJ2-2; TRBD1 might be the D (5 bases). DNA for the CDR3: TGTGCCAGCAGCGTAGCTACAGGCGGGGAGCTGTTTTTT. This sequence encodes CASSVATGGELFF.